Listed below are T cell receptor beta chains from one sample, sequenced in a study of cytomegalovirus exposure and HLA in healthy donors. Clones were sequenced by immunoSEQ multiplex PCR, and TCRdb holds only the in-frame ones, with some missing. The repertoire includes 150,000 to 200,000 clones, around 77% of them detected once, and around 2.4% sits in the top ten. Sequenced: PBMCs. Source of these receptors: a man aged 60-69 years in good health and CMV-seronegative. CDR3s include the opening cysteine and the closing phenylalanine or tryptophan. Each record gives: J gene, V gene, CDR3 protein.

>TRBJ1-2|TRBV5-1
CASSLGADNYGYTF
>TRBJ2-3|TRBV4-1
CASSPRQSTSTDTQYF
>TRBJ2-1|TRBV27
CASSLGTSGRNEQFF
>TRBJ2-1|TRBV5-1
CASSFQGSYNEQFF
>TRBJ1-5|TRBV4-2
CASSQEGGGNQPQHF
>TRBJ1-1|TRBV5-6
CASSFNPGTEAFF
>TRBJ2-2|TRBV6-1
CASSGNRAGELFF
>TRBJ1-6|TRBV2
CASIYTTGSNSPLHF
>TRBJ1-4|TRBV6-5
CASSYEPAGFNEKLFF
>TRBJ2-1|TRBV5-1
CASSALGVLAGGYNEQFF
>TRBJ2-3|TRBV4-2
CASRAGAGDRTDTQYF
>TRBJ1-2|TRBV10-3
CAISGGQRANYGYTF
>TRBJ2-4|TRBV6-5
CASSSTGMSAKNIQYF
>TRBJ1-2|TRBV19
CASSPQGGRGYGYTF
>TRBJ2-2|TRBV21-1
CASSKKTVQTNTGELFF
>TRBJ2-3|TRBV5-1
CASSQGLAGATDTQYF
>TRBJ2-1|TRBV5-8
CASSLEQGAEGEQFF
>TRBJ2-7|TRBV6-1
CASSPPRYEQYF
>TRBJ2-5|TRBV5-6
CASSDSGTVQHQYF
>TRBJ2-2|TRBV30
CAWPGQGLSGELFF
>TRBJ2-2|TRBV4-3
CASSLAMGGSNTGELFF